This T cell receptor (beta chain) derives from a study of control samples from healthy donors and cancer patients. The CDR3 runs 16 residues. CDR1 SQVTM and CDR2 ANQGSEA come from the germline V gene. V was cut by 0 bases and J by 7 bases, with 19 bases left in between. TCRdb's table, derived via immunoSEQ multiplex PCR, lists solely in-frame clones and lacks some. The table records approximately 100,000 clones, roughly 89% of them present only once. J is TRBJ2-1 and V is TRBV29-1; maybe TRBD2 (7 bases). The sequence was collected from a woman between 50 and 59 years old in good health. Sequences were obtained from blood. In nucleotides, the CDR3 is TGCAGCGTTGAAGAAATTTTTAGTAGGGGGGGGAATGAGCAGTTCTTC. This codes for CSVEEIFSRGGNEQFF.